This T cell receptor beta chain was identified in a study of blood T cell repertoires in COVID-19. This clone showed up just a few times. This CDR3 region has 13 residues. Looked up from germline, CDR1 is SGHDT and CDR2 is YYEEEE. V dropped 2 bases and J dropped 10 bases, with 10 bases sitting between them. Some clones are missing from TCRdb's copy, which holds only in-frame ones; the method was immunoSEQ multiplex PCR. The sample yields about 60,000 clones, about 88% seen once. The sequenced sample consisted of peripheral blood. This receptor was taken from an older woman with active COVID-19. The chain carries TRBV5-6 and TRBJ1-6; TRBD1 is a possible D gene (5 bases). CDR3 coding DNA: TGTGCCAGCAGCTTTGGACAATTCTCACCCCTCCACTTT. Translation: CASSFGQFSPLHF.